This record concerns one TCR beta chain sequence. The data were produced by immunoSEQ multiplex PCR, yet TCRdb's version contains in-frame clones alone and is incomplete. Of roughly 150,000 clones in the sample, around 79% were seen once. This entry belongs to a study of blood T cell repertoires in COVID-19. Study summary: Symptom resolution, clearance, or two negative PCRs marked the recovered donors of Cohort 3.

Sequenced: PBMCs or T cells enriched from blood (not recorded which). The source is a woman in her 70s in a cohort exposed to, infected with or recovered from COVID-19 (not recorded which).

The CDR3 reads CASSPGGPYGYTF. CDR3 DNA: TGTGCCAGCAGCCCCGGGGGGCCCTATGGCTACACCTTC. The chain recombines TRBV6-2 or TRBV6-3 with TRBJ1-2; TRBD1 might be the D (6 bases). With 6 bases removed from V and 4 bases from J, the gap between germline ends came to 12 bases. The CDR3 is made up of 13 amino acids. CDR1 is MNHEY and CDR2 is SVGEGT in the germline V gene.